Following are 21 T cell receptor beta chains from one sample sequenced in a study of blood T cells in healthy people across ages. A second PCR, run for about 6 to 11 cycles, used a sample-barcoded 5' primer plus a J-beta primer mix. TCRdb reprocessed the 5' RACE reads with MiXCR, giving one entry per CDR3 protein. The sample carries some 900,000 distinct CDR3 sequences, around 48% recorded once. Sequences were obtained from blood. The receptors come from a man younger than 45 in good health.

The CDR3 loop reads CASSQGSHGGISPLHF. The DNA for the CDR3 is TGTGCCAGCAGCCAAGGATCCCACGGGGGTATTTCACCCCTCCACTTT. This sequence joins TRBV5-6 and TRBJ1-6; D possibly corresponds to TRBD1 (5 bases). Trimming removed 4 bases from V and 9 bases from J, with 20 bases in between. Germline V gene data show CDR1 as SGHDT and CDR2 as YYEEEE. The CDR3 length is 16 residues.

This clonotype was found many times. The junction departs from germline at one end; a sequencing error may be responsible. The V gene is TRBV5-1, the J gene TRBJ2-7; D remains ambiguous. Germline values: CDR1 SGHRS, CDR2 YFSETQ. CDR3 size: 14 residues. CDR3 sequence (DNA): TGTGCCAGCAGCTTAGAAGGCACCTCCTACGAGCAGTACTTC. As protein: CASSLEGTSYEQYF.

V gene TRBV9 combines with J gene TRBJ1-2, with D perhaps matching TRBD1 (6 bases). V was clipped by 6 bases and J by 2 bases, with 14 bases between them. This CDR3 is 14 amino acids long. The V gene's germline CDR1 is SGDLS and CDR2 YYNGEE. CDR3 in amino acids: CASTRGQINYGYTF. Here the CDR3 DNA reads TGTGCCAGCACCCGTGGACAGATAAACTATGGCTACACCTTC.

This clonotype has a handful of counts. The genes are TRBV12-3 or TRBV12-4 and TRBJ2-1, with unresolved D. V gave up 3 bases and J gave up 5 bases, with 8 bases separating them. CDR3 length equals 13 residues. The CDR3 reads CASSLYTHNEQFF. Here the CDR3 DNA reads TGTGCCAGCAGTTTGTATACCCACAATGAGCAGTTCTTC.

This clonotype was seen only once. This chain joins TRBV28 and TRBJ1-1, with no clear D. The V end was cut by 6 bases, the J end by 10 bases, with 15 bases between. The CDR3 is 12 residues long. Germline V lookup: CDR1 MDHEN, CDR2 SYDVKM. CDR3 bases: TGTGCCAGCAGGACTGGAGGGAGTGCAGCTTTCTTT. Translation: CASRTGGSAAFF.

The J gene is TRBJ1-1, the V gene TRBV14; D may be TRBD1 (5 bases). Trimming cost V 3 bases and J 4 bases, with 12 bases left between them. This CDR3 comprises 14 residues. The V gene's germline CDR1 is SGHDN and CDR2 FVKESK. The DNA for the CDR3 is TGTGCCAGCAGCCAGCAGGGTCGGGGCACTGAAGCTTTCTTT. Its translation is CASSQQGRGTEAFF.

A single count supports this clonotype. This chain connects TRBV4-3 to TRBJ1-1; 9 nucleotides agree with TRBD1. V shed 0 bases, J shed 0 bases, and the junction held 11 bases outside the gene matches. This CDR3 comprises 19 residues. Germline loops: CDR1 LGHNA, CDR2 YSLEER. The CDR3 region has the DNA TGCGCCAGCAGCCAAGAGCTGGGGGGGACAGGGACCATGAACACTGAAGCTTTCTTT. Its translation: CASSQELGGTGTMNTEAFF.

V usage is TRBV2 and J usage is TRBJ2-7, with 7 positions matching TRBD1. The ends lost 6 bases at V and 2 bases at J; junction bases unmatched: 10. The CDR3 runs 15 residues. Germline V lookup: CDR1 SNHLY, CDR2 FYNNEI. For the CDR3, the DNA is TGTGCCAGCAGGGATAGTTACAGGGGTACCTACGAGCAGTACTTC. Translation: CASRDSYRGTYEQYF.

The chain combines TRBV7-2 with TRBJ2-3; 7 bases match TRBD2. This CDR3 has 15 amino acids. Germline trimming cut 5 bases from V and 4 bases from J; bases unmatched to any gene: 9. Looked up from germline, CDR1 is SGHTA and CDR2 is FQGNSA. CDR3 nucleotides: TGTGCCAGCAGCCCCCCTAGCGGCTGGGCAGATACGCAGTATTTT. This sequence encodes CASSPPSGWADTQYF.

This chain links TRBV6-5 with TRBJ1-6; D may be TRBD1 (6 bases). Trimming removed 8 bases at V and 10 bases at J, with 15 bases between. The CDR3 runs to 13 residues. In germline, CDR1 is MNHEY, CDR2 SVGAGI. The DNA of the CDR3 is TGTGCCAGCCGAACCAGGGGTTTGTCACCCCTCCACTTT. This gives the protein CASRTRGLSPLHF.

This clonotype showed up just a few times. This chain links TRBV9 with TRBJ2-5; 12 nucleotides agree with TRBD1. The DNA end favors TRBJ2-7, so the J call may be wrong. This CDR3 has 15 residues. CDR1 and CDR2 (germline): SGDLS, YYNGEE. The CDR3 coding sequence is TGTGCCAGCAGCCTGGGACAGGGGGCGATATACGAGCAGTACTTC. It specifies CASSLGQGAIYEQYF.

V gene TRBV7-3 combines with J gene TRBJ2-2; D call uncertain. Germline lookup yields CDR1 SGHTA and CDR2 FQGTGA. This CDR3 is built from 12 residues. V lost 4 bases, J lost 8 bases, and 8 bases lay in between. In DNA, the CDR3 is TGTGCCAGCAGCTCCCTACTGGGGGAGCTGTTTTTT. It encodes CASSSLLGELFF.

This clonotype was counted between two and nine times. The V gene is TRBV10-3, the J gene TRBJ2-1, with 12 bases lining up with TRBD2. CDR3 length: 14 amino acids. With V trimmed by 7 bases and J by 5 bases, 3 bases remained unmatched. CDR1 and CDR2 from the germline V gene are ENHRY and SYGVKD. The CDR3 is CAIKLAGGNNEQFF. CDR3 nucleotide sequence: TGTGCCATCAAACTAGCGGGGGGAAACAATGAGCAGTTCTTC.

The chain carries TRBV5-1 and TRBJ2-3; D perhaps matches TRBD2 (6 bases). Germline V gene sequence: CDR1 SGHRS, CDR2 YFSETQ. The CDR3 has 13 amino acids. The germline V and J ends were trimmed by 7 bases and 3 bases, with 12 bases remaining between them. The DNA for the CDR3 is TGCGCCAGCGGGGCCGGGGGAACAGATACGCAGTATTTT. This encodes CASGAGGTDTQYF.

Worth noting for this clonotype: A read error may be the cause here, since a much bigger clone is one base away. In DNA form, the CDR3 reads TGTGTCAGCAGTTTCCAGGGGCGAGGGCAGCCCCAGCATTTT. Its protein is CVSSFQGRGQPQHF. The chain recombines TRBV27 with TRBJ1-5, with a weak D call TRBD1 (6 bases). Germline V gives CDR1 MNHEY, CDR2 SMNVEV (reference sequence). CDR3 length: 14 amino acids.

As to this clonotype: One base away lies a much larger clone, so this may be a sequencing read error. The chain is built from TRBV29-1 and TRBJ2-4; perhaps D is TRBD1 or TRBD2 (5 bases each). The J call may be incorrect, as the DNA end agrees better with TRBJ2-7. Per the germline V gene, CDR1 is SQVTM and CDR2 is ANQGSEA. The CDR3 is 12 residues long. CDR3 amino acids: CSVDGDGYEQYF. The CDR3 DNA sequence: TGCAGCGTTGATGGGGACGGCTACGAGCAGTACTTC.

This chain connects TRBV29-1 to TRBJ2-1; D is possibly TRBD1 or TRBD2 (6 bases each). Germline-derived CDR1 and CDR2 are SQVTM and ANQGSEA. The CDR3 covers 11 residues. Between the trimmed V and J ends, which lost 5 bases and 13 bases, there was a span of 15 bases. In DNA, the CDR3 is TGCAGCGTTCCCAGGGGAGCGGGCCAGTTCTTC. Encoded protein: CSVPRGAGQFF.

This clonotype showed up just a few times. At one end, the junction sequence differs from germline, possibly due to a read error. The rearrangement links TRBV27 to TRBJ2-7, with 7 bases aligning to TRBD2. Germline values: CDR1 MNHEY, CDR2 SMNVEV (reference sequence). The CDR3 totals 14 residues. The CDR3 reads CASSLGSSGYERYF. As DNA, the CDR3 is TGTGCCAGCAGTTTAGGTTCTAGCGGATACGAGCGGTACTTC.

This clonotype came up once. The V call is TRBV5-1, the J call TRBJ2-7; D gene ambiguous. Germline CDR1 reads SGHRS; CDR2 reads YFSETQ. Trimming cost V 0 bases and J 3 bases, with 10 bases left between them. This CDR3 comprises 14 residues. The CDR3 DNA reads TGCGCCAGCAGCTTGGAGCCAGACAACTACGAGCAGTACTTC. As protein: CASSLEPDNYEQYF.

In its sample, this clonotype was seen a few times. The rearrangement joins TRBV20-1 to TRBJ2-7; D remains ambiguous. Germline loops: CDR1 DFQATT, CDR2 SNEGSKA (reference sequence). CDR3 size: 12 residues. Trimming took off 2 bases at V and 3 bases at J, with 8 bases between the two ends. Here the CDR3 reads CSARMSHYEQYF. The DNA for the CDR3 is TGCAGTGCTAGAATGTCCCACTACGAGCAGTACTTC.

This chain uses TRBV7-9 with TRBJ2-1; 7 positions agree with TRBD2. Germline assignment: CDR1 SEHNR and CDR2 FQNEAQ (reference sequence). The V and J ends lost 5 bases and 0 bases, in that order; junction bases with no gene match: 7. This CDR3 is built from 16 residues. Here the CDR3 reads CASSPTSESSYNEQFF. The CDR3 DNA reads TGTGCCAGCAGCCCCACTAGCGAGAGCTCCTACAATGAGCAGTTCTTC.